This passage covers 17 T cell receptor beta chains from one sample sequenced in a study of blood T cells in healthy people across ages. A sample-barcoded 5' primer and a J-beta primer mix were used in a second PCR of about 6 to 12 cycles. TCRdb processed the 5' RACE reads anew with MiXCR; each CDR3 protein has one entry. Seen here are 1.5 million to 2 million distinct CDR3 sequences, roughly 27% observed once, and the top ten hold 7.7%. The material sequenced was blood. The origin of the receptors is a woman younger than 45 in good health.

The chain carries TRBV6-5 and TRBJ1-5; maybe TRBD1 (5 bases). The CDR3 has 13 amino acids. The germline CDR1 and CDR2 sequences are MNHEY and SVGAGI. The germline V and J ends were trimmed by 8 bases and 1 base, with 9 bases remaining between them. CDR3 nucleotide sequence: TGTGCCAGCGCGGCAGGGAGCAATCAGCCCCAGCATTTT. Its protein is CASAAGSNQPQHF.

CDR3 residues: CSTTGAPGNTIYF. In nucleotides, the CDR3 is TGCAGCACGACAGGGGCGCCGGGAAACACCATATATTTT. V usage is TRBV29-1 and J usage is TRBJ1-3, with 8 nucleotides matching TRBD1. The CDR3 is 13 amino acids. Germline V lookup: CDR1 SQVTM, CDR2 ANQGSEA. V shed 8 bases, J shed 4 bases, and the junction held 7 bases outside the gene matches.

The chain recombines TRBV20-1 with TRBJ2-3; 7 nucleotides line up with TRBD2. Germline CDR1 is DFQATT and CDR2 is SNEGSKA (reference sequence). Trimming at V came to 1 base and at J to 0 bases, leaving 16 bases not matched to a gene. This CDR3 has 19 amino acids. In nucleotides, the CDR3 is TGCAGTGCTAGAGTGGGGGAGTGGCTAGCGGCCTCTAGCACAGATACGCAGTATTTT. This encodes CSARVGEWLAASSTDTQYF.

In the case of this clonotype: This may come from a read error, since a much larger clone is one base off. The rearrangement links TRBV7-2 to TRBJ2-3; TRBD2 might be the D (6 bases). This CDR3 is built from 15 residues. V was shortened by 5 bases and J by 6 bases, with 18 bases between the two germline ends. Germline V gene sequence: CDR1 SGHTA, CDR2 FQGNSA. The DNA of the CDR3 is TGTGCCAGCAGCCCGTCCTTCGCGGGGCGGGATACGCAGTATTTT. Protein sequence: CASSPSFAGRDTQYF.

This clonotype was detected a few times. The chain couples TRBV5-1 to TRBJ1-1; D unclear. The CDR3 is 14 amino acids. Germline loops: CDR1 SGHRS, CDR2 YFSETQ. V lost 0 bases, J lost 1 base, and 7 bases lay in between. The CDR3 is CASSLVVGNTEAFF. In DNA, the CDR3 is TGCGCCAGCAGCTTGGTTGTCGGGAACACTGAAGCTTTCTTT. Full variable domain (rest looked up from reference TRBV5-1 and TRBJ1-1): KAGVTQTPRYLIKTRGQQVTLSCSPISGHRSVSWYQQTPGQGLQFLFEYFSETQRNKGNFPGRFSGRQFSNSRSEMNVSTLELGDSALYLCASSLVVGNTEAFFGQGTRLTVV.

This clonotype was seen more than once but under ten times. This chain joins TRBV12-3 or TRBV12-4 and TRBJ1-1, with D unresolved. V lost 5 bases to trimming and J lost 9 bases, with 13 bases between them. CDR3 length equals 12 residues. The CDR3 DNA sequence: TGTGCCAGCAGTCCCGGACGGACCCAAGCTTTCTTT. It codes for CASSPGRTQAFF.

There are a few counts of this clonotype. The chain couples TRBV5-4 to TRBJ2-3; tentatively, D is TRBD1 or TRBD2 (5 bases each). Trimming left V 4 bases short and J 9 bases short, with 21 bases between. Germline lookup yields CDR1 SGHNT and CDR2 YYREEE (reference sequence). The CDR3 has 15 residues. CDR3 in amino acids: CASSPTGADRVTQYF. Here the CDR3 DNA reads TGTGCCAGCAGCCCTACCGGGGCGGACCGTGTAACGCAGTATTTT.

The table lists this clonotype with a few counts. V is TRBV11-2 and J is TRBJ2-7; 10 nucleotides line up with TRBD2. V lost 6 bases and J lost 4; bases outside the gene matches: 9. Germline CDR1 and CDR2: SGHAT and FQNNGV. The CDR3 covers 15 residues. CDR3 region: CASSLTRTSGYEQYF. The CDR3 DNA reads TGTGCCAGCAGTCTCACTCGGACTAGCGGATACGAGCAGTACTTC.

The rearrangement joins TRBV20-1 to TRBJ2-3; tentatively, D is TRBD2 (6 bases). The length of the CDR3 is 13 residues. Germline V gene lookup returns CDR1 DFQATT and CDR2 SNEGSKA (reference sequence). V was shortened by 6 bases and J by 2 bases, with 12 bases between the two germline ends. In DNA form, the CDR3 reads TGCAGTGCCACCCCGGGAGTCACAGATACGCAGTATTTT. Translation gives CSATPGVTDTQYF.

A remark on this clonotype: A clone one base away is much larger, so this may be a read error. The rearrangement joins TRBV20-1 to TRBJ2-3; a possible D gene is TRBD2 (6 bases). This CDR3 has 16 amino acids. Germline-derived CDR1 and CDR2 are DFQATT and SNEGSKA (reference sequence). Between the trimmed V and J ends, which lost 6 bases and 10 bases, there was a span of 29 bases. The CDR3 DNA is TGCAGTGCGTGGACCCGCCAAGCAGAAGGGGAGGATTCGCAGTATTTT. It encodes CSAWTRQAEGEDSQYF.

This clonotype showed up just once. The CDR3 coding sequence is TGTGCCAGCTCCCCAGGCAGCGGCGCCCGCTCTGGGGCCAACGTCCTGACTTTC. Amino acid sequence: CASSPGSGARSGANVLTF. V and J are TRBV18 and TRBJ2-6, with D perhaps TRBD2 (5 bases). Germline-derived CDR1 and CDR2 are KGHSH and LQKENI. V gave up 6 bases and J gave up 0 bases, with 18 bases separating them. The CDR3 has 18 residues.

The rearrangement joins TRBV12-3 or TRBV12-4 to TRBJ1-2; D not certain. This CDR3 has 13 amino acids. Trimming took 2 bases from V and 7 from J, leaving 11 bases between them. CDR3 loop: CASSLTDARGYTF. Written as DNA, the CDR3 is TGTGCCAGCAGTTTAACAGACGCACGTGGCTACACCTTC.

V is TRBV5-1 and J is TRBJ1-1; D gene unclear. The CDR3 runs 14 residues. V lost 1 base, J lost 5 bases, and 12 bases lay in between. The germline gives CDR1 SGHRS, CDR2 YFSETQ. CDR3 nucleotide sequence: TGCGCCAGCAGCTTGTCTGGGGAAGGAACTGAAGCTTTCTTT. Translating gives CASSLSGEGTEAFF. Using reference TRBV5-1 and TRBJ1-1 for the parts outside the CDR3, the full variable domain is KAGVTQTPRYLIKTRGQQVTLSCSPISGHRSVSWYQQTPGQGLQFLFEYFSETQRNKGNFPGRFSGRQFSNSRSEMNVSTLELGDSALYLCASSLSGEGTEAFFGQGTRLTVV.

As for this clonotype: This sequence may be a read error, since a much larger clone differs from it by one base. V gene TRBV6-5 combines with J gene TRBJ1-2; D call uncertain. The CDR3 contains 13 residues. The germline V gene encodes CDR1 MNHEY and CDR2 SVGAGI. This CDR3 reads CAGSYRRFYGYTF. The CDR3 region has the DNA TGTGCCGGCAGTTATAGGCGGTTCTATGGCTACACCTTC.

The chain uses TRBV12-5 and TRBJ2-4; TRBD2 matches 9 bases. With the DNA end fitting TRBJ2-5 better, the J assignment may be wrong. Germline values: CDR1 LGHNT, CDR2 FRNRAP. The CDR3 has 14 residues. CDR3 sequence reads: CASGTSGGQETQYF. The CDR3 coding sequence is TGTGCTAGTGGGACTAGCGGAGGCCAAGAGACCCAGTACTTC.

This clonotype came up many times. The chain links TRBV12-3 or TRBV12-4 to TRBJ2-1; 7 positions agree with TRBD1. This CDR3 is 14 amino acids long. Trimming cost V 5 bases and J 8 bases; bases outside gene matches: 9. The CDR3 bases are TGTGCCAGCAGTCAGAGGACAGGTTGGGATGAGCAGTTCTTC. It codes for CASSQRTGWDEQFF.

The table lists this clonotype with many counts. The V and J genes are TRBV10-2 and TRBJ2-7; no definite D call. The length of the CDR3 is 14 residues. V was cut by 2 bases and J by 3 bases, with 11 bases left in between. Germline CDR1 is WSHSY and CDR2 is SAAADI. The CDR3 region is CASSEGRVVYEQYF. CDR3 DNA: TGCGCCAGCAGTGAGGGAAGGGTAGTCTACGAGCAGTACTTC.